Following are 30 T cell receptor beta chains from one sample sequenced in a study of beta chain features in type 1 diabetes. TCRB transcripts that were expressed got sequenced, as all of the isolated RNA had been reverse transcribed. The data were produced by immunoSEQ multiplex PCR, yet TCRdb's version contains in-frame clones alone and is incomplete. The sample comprises roughly 140,000 clones, 8.5% to 14% of which are singletons, and around 2% rests with the top ten. The sequencing sample was made of central memory CD4+ T cells from blood. The receptor set was obtained from a man aged 18 to 29 in good health.

CDR3 residues: CASSQDLTETRNVAKNIQYF. The CDR3, as DNA: TGCGCCAGCAGCCAAGACTTAACTGAGACACGCAATGTAGCCAAAAACATTCAGTACTTC. J is TRBJ2-4 and V is TRBV4-1; D is unresolved. This CDR3 spans 20 amino acids. Germline V gives CDR1 MGHRA, CDR2 YSYEKL. Trimming pared 0 bases from V and 0 bases from J, leaving 21 bases between.

This chain links TRBV2 with TRBJ2-7, with a possible D match to TRBD2 (5 bases). This CDR3 contains 15 residues. Germline CDR1 and CDR2: SNHLY and FYNNEI. V lost 6 bases, J lost 3 bases, and 18 bases lay in between. The CDR3 DNA reads TGTGCCAGCAGGCAATTCAGCGGCTCCAACTACGAGCAGTACTTC. Its protein is CASRQFSGSNYEQYF.

The V and J genes are TRBV9 and TRBJ2-1; either TRBD1 or TRBD2 may fit D (5 bases each). This CDR3 is built from 13 residues. CDR1 is SGDLS and CDR2 is YYNGEE in the germline V gene. V shed 3 bases and J shed 5 bases, with 9 bases lying between them. The CDR3 sequence: CASSAGTNNEQFF. The CDR3 region has the DNA TGTGCCAGCAGCGCCGGGACCAACAATGAGCAGTTCTTC.

The chain combines TRBV7-9 with TRBJ1-5, with D unclear. This CDR3 contains 14 residues. Germline CDR1 SEHNR, CDR2 FQNEAQ (reference sequence). V dropped 4 bases and J dropped 4 bases, with 11 bases sitting between them. CDR3 sequence reads: CASSSHPGNQPQHF. The CDR3 DNA reads TGTGCCAGCAGCTCGCATCCGGGGAATCAGCCCCAGCATTTT.

This clone occurred a few times. The V gene is TRBV10-3, the J gene TRBJ2-5, with 7 bases identical to TRBD1. The V segment lost 10 bases and the J segment 1 base; nucleotides outside the gene matches: 15. The germline gives CDR1 ENHRY, CDR2 SYGVKD. The CDR3 contains 16 residues. This CDR3 reads CATEGGRGQTQETQYF. As DNA, the CDR3 is TGTGCCACCGAGGGTGGACGGGGACAGACCCAAGAGACCCAGTACTTC.

This clone was seen at least ten times. Other DNA sequences in the same sample also yield this CDR3. The CDR3 DNA sequence: TGTGCCTGGAAGGGTCTGGGGGCGTCAGAGACCCAGTACTTC. This codes for CAWKGLGASETQYF. J is TRBJ2-5 and V is TRBV30, with TRBD1 as a possible D gene (6 bases). Trimming cost V 4 bases and J 4 bases, with 16 bases left between them. The CDR3 runs to 14 residues. Germline CDR1 is GTSNPN and CDR2 is SVGIG (reference sequence).

This clone was seen more than once but under ten times. V gene TRBV7-8 combines with J gene TRBJ2-5; the D is unclear. V was clipped by 4 bases and J by 3 bases, with 6 bases between them. The CDR3 is made up of 12 amino acids. The germline CDR1 and CDR2 sequences are SGHVS and FQNEAQ. This CDR3 reads CASSYSKETQYF. The CDR3, as DNA: TGTGCCAGCAGCTATTCCAAAGAGACCCAGTACTTC.

J is TRBJ2-7 and V is TRBV11-3, with D uncertain. Looked up from germline, CDR1 is SGHNT and CDR2 is YENEEA. V dropped 6 bases and J dropped 3 bases, with 15 bases sitting between them. The CDR3 has 14 amino acids. CDR3: CASRYTGFLYEQYF. The CDR3 bases are TGTGCCAGCAGATACACCGGGTTCCTCTACGAGCAGTACTTC.

The chain uses TRBV4-3 and TRBJ2-7; a possible D gene is TRBD2 (5 bases). CDR1 and CDR2 from the germline V gene are LGHNA and YSLEER. The CDR3 sequence is 14 residues long. Between the trimmed V and J ends, which lost 3 bases and 2 bases, there was a span of 11 bases. The CDR3: CASSQDSGTYEQYF. CDR3 in DNA: TGCGCCAGCAGCCAGGATTCCGGGACCTACGAGCAGTACTTC.

This clone appeared a few times. The V and J genes are TRBV9 and TRBJ2-7, with D tentatively TRBD1 (5 bases). V was shortened by 2 bases and J by 6 bases, with 12 bases between the two germline ends. This CDR3 spans 13 amino acids. CDR1 and CDR2 from the germline V gene are SGDLS and YYNGEE. The chain's CDR3 is CASSVWQGGEQYF. The CDR3 nucleotides read TGTGCCAGCAGCGTTTGGCAGGGTGGCGAGCAGTACTTC.

At least ten counts were recorded for this clone. This chain connects TRBV28 to TRBJ1-2, with 8 bases that match TRBD1. The trim removed 6 bases at V and 4 bases at J, leaving 7 bases unmatched. CDR3 length equals 14 residues. Germline CDR1 and CDR2: MDHEN and SYDVKM. The CDR3 loop reads CASRMTGVFYGYTF. CDR3 coding DNA: TGTGCCAGCAGGATGACAGGGGTATTCTATGGCTACACCTTC.

A note on this clone: Other DNA variants within this sample encode the same CDR3. The chain joins TRBV11-3 to TRBJ2-3; 8 bases match TRBD2. J was trimmed by 3 bases and V by 5 bases; bases with no gene match: 4. The CDR3 runs to 14 residues. The germline gives CDR1 SGHNT, CDR2 YENEEA. The CDR3 DNA reads as TGTGCCAGCAGCCTCGGGAGGGGGACAGATACGCAGTATTTT. It specifies CASSLGRGTDTQYF.

On this clone: The germline gene is not matched at one end of the junction; a read error may be the cause. The chain links TRBV20-1 to TRBJ2-1, with 9 bases matching TRBD2. The CDR3 extends over 11 amino acids. Germline V CDR1 and CDR2: DFQATT, SNEGSKA (reference sequence). The CDR3 DNA is TGCAGTGCTAGCAGACTAGCGGCGAGGATCTTC. Translated, it gives CSASRLAARIF.

This CDR3 reads CASSFGPNRNTDTQYF. CDR3 DNA: TGTGCCAGCAGCTTCGGCCCAAACAGGAACACAGATACGCAGTATTTT. The chain links TRBV7-2 to TRBJ2-3, with a tentative D call TRBD1 (5 bases). The germline V gene has CDR1 SGHTA and CDR2 FQGNSA. Deletions cut 3 bases from V and 2 bases from J, with 15 bases between. The CDR3 has 16 residues. Complete variable domain (other parts from reference TRBV7-2 and TRBJ2-3): GAGVSQSPSNKVTEKGKDVELRCDPISGHTALYWYRQSLGQGLEFLIYFQGNSAPDKSGLPSDRFSAERTGGSVSTLTIQRTQQEDSAVYLCASSFGPNRNTDTQYFGPGTRLTVL.

Only a few counts were recorded for this clone. The chain recombines TRBV10-3 with TRBJ1-5; 9 positions match TRBD1. Germline V gene sequence: CDR1 ENHRY, CDR2 SYGVKD. The CDR3 has 15 residues. J gave up 5 bases and V 2 bases, and 4 bases lay outside the gene matches. CDR3 DNA sequence: TGTGCCATCAGTGAGGGGACAGGGTTAGATCAGCCCCAGCATTTT. This encodes CAISEGTGLDQPQHF.

The chain carries TRBV7-2 and TRBJ2-1; 13 bases are shared with TRBD2. The germline gives CDR1 SGHTA, CDR2 FQGNSA. V gave up 5 bases and J gave up 10 bases; unmatched junction bases: 8. CDR3 length: 15 amino acids. CDR3 bases: TGTGCCAGCAGCCGCCGGACTAGCGGGGGTACCGAGCAGTTCTTC. This codes for CASSRRTSGGTEQFF.

The CDR3 nucleotides read TGTGCCTCCCTCGGGAGGCCCTACCTAAACACTGAAGCTTTCTTT. This sequence encodes CASLGRPYLNTEAFF. The genes are TRBV30 and TRBJ1-1; no clear D. The V end was cut by 7 bases, the J end by 2 bases, with 20 bases between. This CDR3 is 15 amino acids long. Germline V CDR1 and CDR2: GTSNPN, SVGIG (reference sequence).

This clone was seen more than once but under ten times. The chain recombines TRBV7-9 with TRBJ2-3; no definite D call. This CDR3 is 15 amino acids long. The V and J ends lost 1 base and 3 bases respectively, with 11 bases between them. CDR1 is SEHNR and CDR2 is FQNEAQ in the germline V gene (reference sequence). The CDR3 sequence is CASSLGSGATDTQYF. CDR3 nucleotides: TGTGCCAGCAGCTTAGGATCGGGCGCGACAGATACGCAGTATTTT.

V gene TRBV18 combines with J gene TRBJ2-7, with D possibly TRBD2 on 5 matching bases. The germline gives CDR1 KGHSH, CDR2 LQKENI. Deletions cut 5 bases from V and 5 bases from J, with 16 bases between. This CDR3 contains 14 residues. DNA for the CDR3: TGTGCCAGCTCAACGGGGATTTCTCCCCACGAGCAGTACTTC. Amino acids: CASSTGISPHEQYF.

This clone was seen only a few times. The chain couples TRBV14 to TRBJ2-1; no firm D call. Germline V gene sequence: CDR1 SGHDN, CDR2 FVKESK. There are 11 residues in the CDR3. Trimming stripped 0 bases from V and 9 bases from J, with 3 bases between. CDR3 amino acids: CASSQDLEQFF. In DNA form, the CDR3 reads TGTGCCAGCAGCCAAGATCTTGAGCAGTTCTTC.

The chain recombines TRBV7-2 with TRBJ2-5; the match to TRBD2 covers 9 bases. CDR1 and CDR2 (germline): SGHTA, FQGNSA. Trimming at V came to 5 bases and at J to 5 bases, leaving 12 bases not matched to a gene. The CDR3 is 16 amino acids. The CDR3, as DNA: TGTGCCAGCAGCGCGCGGCGCGGGGGGGCCGGGGAGACCCAGTACTTC. Encoded protein: CASSARRGGAGETQYF.

This clone was counted between two and nine times. The V call is TRBV7-9, the J call TRBJ2-7; no definite D call. CDR1 SEHNR and CDR2 FQNEAQ come from the germline V gene (reference sequence). V was shortened by 1 base and J by 4 bases, with 11 bases between the two germline ends. CDR3 length equals 14 residues. CDR3 bases: TGTGCCAGCAGCTTAGGAGTGACGACTTACGAGCAGTACTTC. Translating it yields CASSLGVTTYEQYF.

The chain carries TRBV7-9 and TRBJ2-7, with a possible D match to TRBD2 (6 bases). Trimming left V 5 bases short and J 4 bases short, with 12 bases between. Looked up from germline, CDR1 is SEHNR and CDR2 is FQNEAQ (reference sequence). The CDR3 length is 13 residues. The CDR3 sequence: CASSPPGGYEQYF. Here the CDR3 DNA reads TGTGCCAGCAGCCCCCCCGGGGGTTACGAGCAGTACTTC.

Here the CDR3 DNA reads TGTGCCAGCACCCCCAACGGACTAGGCTACGAGCAGTACTTC. Amino acid sequence: CASTPNGLGYEQYF. The gene calls are TRBV7-9 and TRBJ2-7; 7 nucleotides agree with TRBD2. Trimming took 7 bases from V and 3 from J; bases not matched to a gene: 9. The length of the CDR3 is 14 residues. Germline V gives CDR1 SEHNR, CDR2 FQNEAQ (reference sequence).

The chain is built from TRBV4-1 and TRBJ1-5; D is perhaps TRBD1 (5 bases). Trimming took 3 bases from V and 1 from J, leaving 13 bases between them. The CDR3 is 16 residues long. The germline V gene has CDR1 MGHRA and CDR2 YSYEKL. The CDR3 nucleotides read TGCGCCAGCAGCCAGGTCGCAGGGACCAGCAATCAGCCCCAGCATTTT. It encodes CASSQVAGTSNQPQHF.

This clone was seen a few times. V and J are TRBV9 and TRBJ1-2; TRBD1 aligns across 8 bases. Germline V gene lookup returns CDR1 SGDLS and CDR2 YYNGEE. CDR3 length: 16 residues. V lost 0 bases to trimming and J lost 2 bases; unmatched junction nucleotides: 6. CDR3 bases: TGTGCCAGCAGCGTAGCCCCTCAGGGGGCAAACTATGGCTACACCTTC. This codes for CASSVAPQGANYGYTF.

This chain joins TRBV6-1 and TRBJ1-5; 9 bases map to TRBD1. Germline values: CDR1 MNHNS, CDR2 SASEGT. This CDR3 has 15 amino acids. V shed 6 bases and J 2 bases; nucleotides not matched to a gene: 5. The CDR3 here is CASRGGTGRNQPQHF. The CDR3 coding sequence is TGTGCCAGCAGGGGGGGGACAGGGCGCAATCAGCCCCAGCATTTT.

The J gene is TRBJ2-3, the V gene TRBV5-1; 9 bases line up with TRBD2. J gave up 0 bases and V 6 bases, and 8 bases lay outside the gene matches. The germline CDR1 and CDR2 sequences are SGHRS and YFSETQ. The CDR3 sequence is 16 residues long. The CDR3 is CASTGGLAGSTDTQYF. The CDR3 region has the DNA TGCGCCAGCACCGGGGGTCTAGCGGGAAGCACAGATACGCAGTATTTT.

This clone was observed many times. One junction end disagrees with the germline gene, perhaps due to a read error. This sequence joins TRBV7-9 and TRBJ2-3, with D possibly TRBD1 on 5 matching bases. The CDR3 totals 13 residues. Germline V gene sequence: CDR1 SEHNR, CDR2 FQNEAQ (reference sequence). The chain's CDR3 is CASRLGHTDTQYF. The DNA of the CDR3 is TGTGCCAGCCGCTTAGGACACACAGATACGCAGTATTTT.

This clone was recorded once. The CDR3 here is CASSRSRSGQGAGEAFF. CDR3 DNA: TGCGCCAGCAGCCGAAGTAGAAGCGGACAGGGCGCAGGAGAAGCTTTCTTT. The V and J genes are TRBV4-3 and TRBJ1-1; 8 bases fit TRBD1. CDR3 length equals 17 residues. V gave up 4 bases and J gave up 8 bases; unmatched junction bases: 18. Per the germline V gene, CDR1 is LGHNA and CDR2 is YSLEER.